Shown below are 29 T cell receptor beta chains from a single sample sequenced in a study of early T cells in non-severe SARS-CoV-2 infection. One entry per CDR3 protein results from TCRdb running MiXCR on the 5' RACE reads. The sample includes about 50,000 distinct CDR3 sequences, approximately 9% of them seen just once. The sequences come from whole blood, collected at baseline. These receptors were taken from an adult who was a healthcare worker with PCR-confirmed SARS-CoV-2 infection or an uninfected control (not recorded which).

This clonotype came up a few times. V and J are TRBV13 and TRBJ1-1; D gene uncertain. Germline V gene lookup returns CDR1 PRHDT and CDR2 FYEKMQ (reference sequence). The CDR3 has 14 residues. V was shortened by 6 bases and J by 5 bases, with 16 bases between the two germline ends. CDR3 DNA sequence: TGTGCCAGCAGGACTAGGACTGATGGTACTGAAGCTTTCTTT. Translated: CASRTRTDGTEAFF.

This clonotype was counted a few times. The chain has TRBV30 and TRBJ2-2, with a tentative D call TRBD1 (5 bases). Trimming removed 0 bases at V and 3 bases at J, with 5 bases between. CDR1 is GTSNPN and CDR2 is SVGIG in the germline V gene (reference sequence). The CDR3 contains 13 residues. The CDR3 DNA follows: TGTGCCTGGAGTGTAGGGGACACCGGGGAGCTGTTTTTT. This encodes CAWSVGDTGELFF.

This clonotype showed up many times. V is TRBV7-9 and J is TRBJ2-5, with D perhaps TRBD1 (6 bases). Per the germline V gene, CDR1 is SEHNR and CDR2 is FQNEAQ (reference sequence). This CDR3 is built from 14 residues. Trimming took off 5 bases at V and 1 base at J, with 11 bases between the two ends. The CDR3 protein is CASSTWGPQETQYF. The CDR3 DNA reads as TGTGCCAGCAGCACATGGGGGCCCCAAGAGACCCAGTACTTC. Full variable domain (missing parts from reference TRBV7-9 and TRBJ2-5): DTGVSQNPRHKITKRGQNVTFRCDPISEHNRLYWYRQTLGQGPEFLTYFQNEAQLEKSRLLSDRFSAERPKGSFSTLEIQRTEQGDSAMYLCASSTWGPQETQYFGPGTRLLVL.

This clonotype is judged medium-sized. The gene calls are TRBV7-2 and TRBJ1-4; D unclear. Trimming cost V 3 bases and J 2 bases, with 10 bases left between them. Germline V gene lookup returns CDR1 SGHTA and CDR2 FQGNSA. This CDR3 contains 15 residues. CDR3 in DNA: TGTGCCAGCAGCTTGGGTAGAGCCACTAATGAAAAACTGTTTTTT. Amino acid sequence: CASSLGRATNEKLFF.

This clonotype is deemed medium-sized (0.01 to 0.1%). The chain is built from TRBV18 and TRBJ2-1, with D uncertain. The CDR3 runs 15 residues. From germline, CDR1 is KGHSH and CDR2 LQKENI. The ends were cut back, 5 bases at V and 0 bases at J, with 11 bases in the middle. For the CDR3, the DNA is TGTGCCAGCTCAAAGGGTCTGAGCTCCTACAATGAGCAGTTCTTC. Translated: CASSKGLSSYNEQFF.

V gene TRBV20-1 combines with J gene TRBJ2-5; D is perhaps TRBD1 (6 bases). The CDR3 is 15 residues long. In germline, CDR1 is DFQATT, CDR2 SNEGSKA (reference sequence). The V gene lost 2 bases and the J gene lost 2 bases, with 15 bases spanning the gap. The CDR3 nucleotides read TGCAGTGCTAGACTAACCGGGACACAACAAGAGACCCAGTACTTC. This codes for CSARLTGTQQETQYF.

This clonotype was detected many times. The gene calls are TRBV11-2 and TRBJ1-1; D is ambiguous. The CDR3 covers 14 residues. The ends were cut back, 5 bases at V and 2 bases at J, with 12 bases in the middle. Germline loops: CDR1 SGHAT, CDR2 FQNNGV. Here the CDR3 reads CASSPIRTNTEAFF. The CDR3 region has the DNA TGTGCCAGCAGCCCTATTCGTACCAACACTGAAGCTTTCTTT.

The chain links TRBV28 to TRBJ2-5, with a possible D match to TRBD2 (5 bases). Between the trimmed V and J ends, which lost 7 bases and 2 bases, there was a span of 11 bases. Germline V gene lookup returns CDR1 MDHEN and CDR2 SYDVKM. The CDR3 is 13 amino acids. Written as DNA, the CDR3 is TGTGCCAGCACCCAACGGGAACAAGAGACCCAGTACTTC. As protein: CASTQREQETQYF.

The CDR3 DNA reads TGTGCCAGCCTTGAGGGGTTAGCTTTCTTT. The encoded protein is CASLEGLAFF. The rearrangement uses TRBV2 and TRBJ1-1; D perhaps matches TRBD1 (5 bases). The V gene's germline CDR1 is SNHLY and CDR2 FYNNEI. The length of the CDR3 is 10 residues. V was pared by 8 bases and J by 10 bases, with 11 bases between.

This clonotype occurred a few times. The chain recombines TRBV5-1 with TRBJ2-3, with D tentatively TRBD2 (6 bases). The CDR3 is 15 amino acids. From germline, CDR1 is SGHRS and CDR2 YFSETQ. The ends were cut back, 4 bases at V and 0 bases at J, with 12 bases in the middle. The CDR3 spells CASSQTGTSTDTQYF. In DNA, the CDR3 is TGCGCCAGCAGCCAAACCGGGACTAGCACAGATACGCAGTATTTT. Full variable domain (rest looked up from reference TRBV5-1 and TRBJ2-3): KAGVTQTPRYLIKTRGQQVTLSCSPISGHRSVSWYQQTPGQGLQFLFEYFSETQRNKGNFPGRFSGRQFSNSRSEMNVSTLELGDSALYLCASSQTGTSTDTQYFGPGTRLTVL.

By sample share, this clonotype is medium-sized. The chain carries TRBV2 and TRBJ2-1; tentative D call: TRBD1 (8 bases). CDR3 length equals 15 residues. Looked up from germline, CDR1 is SNHLY and CDR2 is FYNNEI. Trimming removed 1 base at V and 7 bases at J, with 14 bases between. Written as DNA, the CDR3 is TGTGCCAGCAGTGAAGTACAGGGGGGGAATAATGAGCAGTTCTTC. Its translation: CASSEVQGGNNEQFF. Drawing the rest from reference TRBV2 and TRBJ2-1, the complete variable domain is EPEVTQTPSHQVTQMGQEVILRCVPISNHLYFYWYRQILGQKVEFLVSFYNNEISEKSEIFDDQFSVERPDGSNFTLKIRSTKLEDSAMYFCASSEVQGGNNEQFFGPGTRLTVL.

The rearrangement links TRBV20-1 to TRBJ1-3, with D perhaps matching TRBD1 (5 bases). The V gene's germline CDR1 is DFQATT and CDR2 SNEGSKA (reference sequence). This CDR3 region has 17 residues. V lost 0 bases and J 6 bases, leaving 21 bases between the germline ends. The DNA of the CDR3 is TGCAGTGCTAGAGATAAGGAGGCTGAGGGGCTGGAAAACACCATATATTTT. It codes for CSARDKEAEGLENTIYF.

The rearrangement links TRBV14 to TRBJ2-1, with D possibly matching TRBD2 (6 bases). Trimming cost V 4 bases and J 5 bases, with 18 bases left between them. There are 16 residues in the CDR3. Germline CDR1 reads SGHDN; CDR2 reads FVKESK. The CDR3 coding sequence is TGTGCCAGCAGCCCGTTAGACGGGGGTAAAGACAATGAGCAGTTCTTC. Its protein is CASSPLDGGKDNEQFF.

This clonotype was observed a handful of times. The chain is built from TRBV20-1 and TRBJ2-3; 11 positions match TRBD2. Germline loops: CDR1 DFQATT, CDR2 SNEGSKA (reference sequence). The V segment lost 5 bases and the J segment 2 bases; nucleotides outside the gene matches: 3. The CDR3 runs to 14 residues. CDR3 amino acids: CSALAGGPTDTQYF. The CDR3 DNA reads as TGCAGTGCTCTAGCGGGAGGACCCACAGATACGCAGTATTTT.

In this sample, this clonotype turned up a few times. The chain carries TRBV20-1 and TRBJ2-1; D not resolved. Germline CDR1 and CDR2: DFQATT and SNEGSKA (reference sequence). This CDR3 region has 13 residues. Trimming took off 4 bases at V and 3 bases at J, with 10 bases between the two ends. CDR3 in DNA: TGCAGTGCTATCCCCTCATTCTACAATGAGCAGTTCTTC. It is translated as CSAIPSFYNEQFF.

This clonotype was counted between two and nine times. The chain uses TRBV5-6 and TRBJ1-1; 9 bases fit TRBD1. This CDR3 comprises 13 residues. V dropped 4 bases and J dropped 4; count of bases not matched to a gene: 2. Germline assignment: CDR1 SGHDT and CDR2 YYEEEE. The CDR3 nucleotides read TGTGCCAGCAGCCGGACAGGGGTCACTGAAGCTTTCTTT. Its protein is CASSRTGVTEAFF.

This clonotype appeared many times. The chain employs TRBV30 and TRBJ1-1, with 8 positions matching TRBD1. This CDR3 spans 15 amino acids. Germline V CDR1 and CDR2: GTSNPN, SVGIG (reference sequence). Germline trimming cut 5 bases from V and 6 bases from J; bases unmatched to any gene: 14. CDR3 in DNA: TGTGCCTGGTCGGAGGGCCCCGACAGGGGTGCTGAAGCTTTCTTT. Its translation: CAWSEGPDRGAEAFF.

The rearrangement uses TRBV4-1 and TRBJ1-3; the D gene is possibly TRBD1 (6 bases). V was shortened by 0 bases and J by 0 bases, with 15 bases between the two germline ends. Germline lookup yields CDR1 MGHRA and CDR2 YSYEKL. The CDR3 sequence is 18 residues long. CDR3 nucleotide sequence: TGCGCCAGCAGCCAAGATTGGGGGGGCCCGACCTCTGGAAACACCATATATTTT. Translated: CASSQDWGGPTSGNTIYF.

J is TRBJ2-1 and V is TRBV19; TRBD2 matches at 8 bases. This CDR3 has 17 residues. V lost 5 bases, J lost 0 bases, and 9 bases stayed unmatched. The germline V gene has CDR1 LNHDA and CDR2 SQIVND (reference sequence). CDR3 amino acids: CASSVSSGLSSYNEQFF. The CDR3 DNA reads as TGTGCCAGTAGTGTATCTAGCGGGTTGAGCTCCTACAATGAGCAGTTCTTC. The variable domain in full, with the rest retrieved from reference TRBV19 and TRBJ2-1, is DGGITQSPKYLFRKEGQNVTLSCEQNLNHDAMYWYRQDPGQGLRLIYYSQIVNDFQKGDIAEGYSVSREKKESFPLTVTSAQKNPTAFYLCASSVSSGLSSYNEQFFGPGTRLTVL.

The chain combines TRBV11-2 with TRBJ2-1, with TRBD1 matching 9 bases. CDR1 is SGHAT, CDR2 FQNNGV, per germline. V dropped 1 base and J dropped 10; count of bases not matched to a gene: 14. The CDR3 is 17 residues long. The CDR3 DNA is TGTGCCAGCAGCTTAGTTTCCGGGACAGGGTCCCCAGTAGAGCAGTTCTTC. This gives the protein CASSLVSGTGSPVEQFF. The entire variable domain, with the rest obtained from reference TRBV11-2 and TRBJ2-1, is as follows: EAGVAQSPRYKIIEKRQSVAFWCNPISGHATLYWYQQILGQGPKLLIQFQNNGVVDDSQLPKDRFSAERLKGVDSTLKIQPAKLEDSAVYLCASSLVSGTGSPVEQFFGPGTRLTVL.

This clonotype was found many times. This chain connects TRBV7-2 to TRBJ2-1; D tentatively fits TRBD1 or TRBD2 (5 bases each). Per the germline V gene, CDR1 is SGHTA and CDR2 is FQGNSA. V was pared by 5 bases and J by 3 bases, with 11 bases between. The CDR3 sequence is 14 residues long. CDR3 loop: CASSPPGGYNEQFF. Written as DNA, the CDR3 is TGTGCCAGCAGCCCCCCTGGGGGCTACAATGAGCAGTTCTTC.

This rearrangement joins TRBV2 to TRBJ2-7; D not resolved. The CDR3 contains 14 residues. The V end was cut by 7 bases, the J end by 1 base, with 14 bases between. Germline CDR1 SNHLY, CDR2 FYNNEI. CDR3 region: CASTAGRGSYEQYF. The CDR3, as DNA: TGTGCCAGCACTGCAGGCCGTGGGTCCTACGAGCAGTACTTC.

J is TRBJ2-7 and V is TRBV29-1; D tentatively fits TRBD1 or TRBD2 (5 bases each). V lost 6 bases and J lost 2, with 11 bases in between. Looked up from germline, CDR1 is SQVTM and CDR2 is ANQGSEA. The CDR3 consists of 12 residues. The CDR3 protein is CSVRGPAYEQYF. The CDR3 coding sequence is TGCAGCGTACGGGGACCCGCCTACGAGCAGTACTTC.

The chain uses TRBV11-2 and TRBJ1-6; TRBD1 matches at 7 bases. Looked up from germline, CDR1 is SGHAT and CDR2 is FQNNGV. The CDR3 sequence is 15 residues long. V shed 1 base, J shed 6 bases, and the junction held 3 bases outside the gene matches. The CDR3 DNA is TGTGCCAGCAGCTTAGTCAACAGGGGTAATTCACCCCTCCACTTT. Its translation is CASSLVNRGNSPLHF.

V and J are TRBV7-2 and TRBJ1-1; possible D gene TRBD1, 5 bases. V lost 1 base and J lost 1, with 10 bases in between. The CDR3 has 15 residues. Germline V gene data show CDR1 as SGHTA and CDR2 as FQGNSA. In DNA form, the CDR3 reads TGTGCCAGCAGCTTAGTTTGGCAGGGGAACACTGAAGCTTTCTTT. It yields the protein CASSLVWQGNTEAFF.

The CDR3 here is CASSLGGLGGYTF. The CDR3 bases are TGTGCCAGCAGTTTAGGAGGACTCGGTGGCTACACCTTC. The chain carries TRBV12-3 or TRBV12-4 and TRBJ1-2; D gene uncertain. This CDR3 is 13 amino acids long. Trimming cost V 1 base and J 7 bases, with 10 bases left between them.

With regard to this clonotype: A much larger clone sits a single nucleotide away, making a read error possible. This likely comes from a read error, as the CDR3 has no conserved phenylalanine or tryptophan at its end. V is TRBV11-2 and J is TRBJ2-1; 8 nucleotides match TRBD1. The junction had 2 bases not matched to a gene; V was cut back by 1 base and J by 3 bases. Per germline, CDR1 SGHAT and CDR2 FQNNGV. This CDR3 region has 15 residues. CDR3 protein: CASSLGTGFYNEQFI. In DNA form, the CDR3 reads TGTGCCAGCAGCTTAGGGACAGGGTTCTACAATGAGCAGTTCATC.

Only a few counts were recorded for this clonotype. This rearrangement joins TRBV7-2 to TRBJ2-5; tentatively, D is TRBD1 or TRBD2 (5 bases each). This CDR3 has 14 residues. Germline V lookup: CDR1 SGHTA, CDR2 FQGNSA. Trimming left V 6 bases short and J 4 bases short, with 15 bases between. DNA of the CDR3: TGTGCCAGCAGTCCCCTTGGGGGTTTAGAGACCCAGTACTTC. Its protein is CASSPLGGLETQYF. Together with reference TRBV7-2 and TRBJ2-5, the CDR3 gives the full variable domain: GAGVSQSPSNKVTEKGKDVELRCDPISGHTALYWYRQSLGQGLEFLIYFQGNSAPDKSGLPSDRFSAERTGGSVSTLTIQRTQQEDSAVYLCASSPLGGLETQYFGPGTRLLVL.

The V and J genes are TRBV2 and TRBJ2-7, with D possibly matching TRBD1 (6 bases). The CDR3 spans 15 residues. V gave up 5 bases and J gave up 3 bases, with 17 bases separating them. In germline, CDR1 is SNHLY, CDR2 FYNNEI. CDR3 sequence: CASSRDNNPVYEQYF. As DNA, the CDR3 is TGTGCCAGCAGTCGGGACAACAATCCGGTCTACGAGCAGTACTTC.